The rows below give T cell receptor beta chains drawn from one sample of a study of regulatory T cells in long-lasting Graves disease. TCRdb fed the multiplex PCR reads into MiXCR, producing one record per CDR3 protein. This table has 400,000 or so distinct CDR3 sequences, less than 25% appearing once. Sequencing used peripheral blood mononuclear cells (PBMCs), obtained when the disease was refractory, from a patient treated with antithyroid drugs. These receptor sequences come from a female donor with Graves disease. Both conserved end residues are part of each CDR3. A D gene is named only where the DNA matches it firmly. The size of a clone is reported for some rows only, either as once, few or many, or as a class for expanded clones.

CASSLGVSGNIQYF	TGTGCCAGCAGCTTGGGGGTTTCTGGGAACATTCAGTACTTC	.	.	TRBJ2-4	TRBV5-5
CASSLAEANTGELFF	TGTGCCAGCAGTCTAGCGGAGGCGAACACCGGGGAGCTGTTTTTT	.	TRBD2	TRBJ2-2	TRBV6-1
CATSTLAQGWRETQYF	TGTGCCACCAGCACCCTCGCCCAGGGTTGGCGAGAGACCCAGTACTTC	many	.	TRBJ2-5	TRBV15
CAWGTGSRYEQYF	TGTGCCTGGGGGACAGGCTCCCGCTACGAGCAGTACTTC	many	TRBD1	TRBJ2-7	TRBV30
CASSDDSFDTF	TGTGCCAGCAGCGACGACAGCTTCGACACCTTC	many	.	TRBJ1-2	TRBV6-1
CASSPRQGVREQYF	TGTGCCAGCAGTCCCAGACAGGGGGTTCGCGAGCAGTACTTC	few	TRBD1	TRBJ2-7	TRBV6-4
CASSLGRGADTEAFF	TGTGCCAGCAGCTTAGGGCGTGGGGCGGACACTGAAGCTTTCTTT	.	.	TRBJ1-1	TRBV7-2
CASRKGQTAGEKLFF	TGTGCCAGCAGAAAGGGACAAACAGCGGGAGAAAAACTGTTTTTT	many	.	TRBJ1-4	TRBV2
CASSSLPDTEAFF	TGTGCCAGCAGCTCCCTTCCGGACACTGAAGCTTTCTTT	many	.	TRBJ1-1	TRBV11-1
CASMVAGGGYEQYF	TGTGCCAGCATGGTTGCCGGGGGGGGCTACGAGCAGTACTTC	.	TRBD2	TRBJ2-7	TRBV25-1
CASSTGGGTEAFF	TGTGCCAGCAGCACCGGAGGCGGCACTGAAGCTTTCTTT	many	.	TRBJ1-1	TRBV7-3
CASSQVTGGTLGYTF	TGCGCCAGCAGCCAAGTAACAGGGGGGACTCTAGGCTACACCTTC	.	TRBD1	TRBJ1-2	TRBV4-3
CATKLASTGELFF	TGTGCCACCAAACTAGCTTCCACCGGGGAGCTGTTTTTT	many	.	TRBJ2-2	TRBV6-1
CSVQRTDTEAFF	TGCAGCGTCCAGAGAACGGACACTGAAGCTTTCTTT	few	.	TRBJ1-1	TRBV29-1
CAISVAPDTNYGYTF	TGTGCCATCAGTGTAGCGCCGGACACTAACTATGGCTACACCTTC	.	.	TRBJ1-2	TRBV10-3
CASSLGRGDAETQYF	TGTGCCAGCAGCTTAGGGAGGGGAGATGCAGAGACCCAGTACTTC	.	.	TRBJ2-5	TRBV7-7
CSATTGPTQPQHF	TGCAGTGCTACGACAGGCCCCACTCAGCCCCAGCATTTT	few	.	TRBJ1-5	TRBV20-1
CAISDLQGQGGYTF	TGTGCCATCAGTGATCTACAGGGCCAAGGTGGCTACACCTTC	.	.	TRBJ1-2	TRBV10-3
CASSRQGAGGELFF	TGTGCCAGCAGCCGACAGGGGGCTGGCGGGGAGCTGTTTTTT	.	TRBD1	TRBJ2-2	TRBV13
CASSQAVETGSQYF	TGTGCCAGCAGCCAAGCGGTCGAAACAGGGTCGCAGTACTTC	.	.	TRBJ2-7	TRBV4-2
CASSLASSPLAKNIQYF	TGTGCCAGCAGCTTAGCGTCTAGCCCCCTAGCCAAAAACATTCAGTACTTC	many	.	TRBJ2-4	TRBV7-2
CASSLARGQYRETQYF	TGTGCCAGCAGCTTAGCCCGGGGACAGTACCGAGAGACCCAGTACTTC	.	TRBD1	TRBJ2-5	TRBV7-9
CASSGTSGSNTGELFF	TGTGCCAGCAGTGGGACTAGCGGGAGCAACACCGGGGAGCTGTTTTTT	few	TRBD2	TRBJ2-2	TRBV6-4
CASGFGDPSSGNTIYF	TGTGCTAGTGGTTTTGGGGACCCCAGCTCTGGAAACACCATATATTTT	few	.	TRBJ1-3	TRBV12-5
CASSSDYEQCF	TGTGCCAGCAGTTCGGACTACGAGCAGTGCTTC	few	.	TRBJ2-7	TRBV27
CASSLLGTRVSGNTIYF	TGTGCCAGCAGCTTATTGGGGACACGAGTCTCTGGAAACACCATATATTTT	few	.	TRBJ1-3	TRBV7-9
CASRPSTGELFF	TGTGCCAGCAGGCCCTCCACCGGGGAGCTGTTTTTT	few	.	TRBJ2-2	TRBV6-1
CASSWTDIMNTEAFF	TGTGCCAGTAGTTGGACGGATATCATGAACACTGAAGCTTTCTTT	many	.	TRBJ1-1	TRBV19
CATSREERERPGELFF	TGTGCCACCAGCAGAGAGGAGCGGGAGCGGCCCGGGGAGCTGTTTTTT	few	TRBD2	TRBJ2-2	TRBV15
CASSNGQGTHEQFF	TGTGCCAGCAGCAACGGACAGGGAACGCATGAGCAGTTCTTC	once	TRBD1	TRBJ2-1	TRBV3-1
CSVENPETQYF	TGCAGCGTTGAAAATCCGGAGACCCAGTACTTC	few	.	TRBJ2-5	TRBV29-1
CASSKQKQETQYF	TGTGCCAGCAGTAAGCAGAAACAAGAGACCCAGTACTTC	.	.	TRBJ2-5	TRBV6-4
CASSGTSGTYEQYF	TGTGCCAGCAGTGGGACTAGCGGGACCTACGAGCAGTACTTC	many	TRBD2	TRBJ2-7	TRBV6-1
CASSLSGGFGYTF	TGTGCCAGCAGTTTATCAGGGGGCTTTGGCTACACCTTC	many	TRBD1	TRBJ1-2	TRBV27
CASRPAGAAYGNTIYF	TGTGCCAGCAGGCCAGCGGGGGCAGCGTATGGAAACACCATATATTTT	.	.	TRBJ1-3	TRBV28
CAWSVGTPYNEQFF	TGTGCCTGGAGTGTTGGGACCCCCTACAATGAGCAGTTCTTC	.	.	TRBJ2-1	TRBV30
CAISESKPGMVSEQYF	TGTGCCATCAGTGAGTCCAAACCAGGGATGGTTAGCGAGCAGTACTTC	.	.	TRBJ2-7	TRBV10-3
CASSDKRGGGYTF	TGTGCCAGCAGCGACAAGAGGGGGGGTGGCTACACCTTC	few	.	TRBJ1-2	TRBV6-1
CASSQPGTVYGYTF	TGTGCCAGCAGCCAACCTGGGACAGTCTATGGCTACACCTTC	few	TRBD1	TRBJ1-2	TRBV3-1
CASSERSAKNIQYF	TGTGCCAGCAGTGAACGATCAGCCAAAAACATTCAGTACTTC	many	.	TRBJ2-4	TRBV2
CSATDAYNEQFF	TGCAGTGCTACGGATGCCTACAATGAGCAGTTCTTC	few	.	TRBJ2-1	TRBV20-1